Below are 10 T cell receptor beta chains sequenced from a single sample in a study of post-analysis software for immune sequencing data. Whole-study findings and limits: Five or six TRBV segments, TRBV5-6, TRBV5-1 and TRBV20-1 among them, were found more frequent in patients than controls.

Their antigens remain unidentified. Unique molecular identifiers were built into the TCR beta cDNA libraries. TCRdb independently ran MiXCR on the PCR reads; one entry per CDR3 protein. The sample includes fewer than 600,000 distinct CDR3 sequences, nearly 45% of them seen just once. Sample: blood. These TCRs come from a girl between 5 and 17 years old with multiple sclerosis.

J is TRBJ1-2 and V is TRBV5-4, with 7 nucleotides matching TRBD1. The CDR3 has 14 amino acids. The germline gives CDR1 SGHNT, CDR2 YYREEE (reference sequence). With V trimmed by 2 bases and J by 3 bases, 4 bases remained unmatched. CDR3 sequence: CASSLNRGYYGYTF. The CDR3 DNA is TGTGCCAGCAGCTTAAACAGGGGCTACTATGGCTACACCTTC.

V is TRBV7-9 and J is TRBJ2-7; D gene ambiguous. The CDR3 length is 12 residues. The germline V gene has CDR1 SEHNR and CDR2 FQNEAQ (reference sequence). V lost 6 bases and J 3 bases, leaving 9 bases between the germline ends. The DNA for the CDR3 is TGTGCCAGCAGTTCAGAGGTCTACGAGCAGTACTTC. Translating gives CASSSEVYEQYF.

The chain employs TRBV27 and TRBJ2-7; no clear D gene. Trimming stripped 5 bases from V and 5 bases from J, with 10 bases between. Per the germline V gene, CDR1 is MNHEY and CDR2 is SMNVEV (reference sequence). This CDR3 comprises 12 residues. The CDR3 loop reads CASSTVFHEQYF. DNA for the CDR3: TGTGCCAGCAGTACAGTTTTCCACGAGCAGTACTTC.

This clonotype was recorded a few times. The chain carries TRBV4-1 and TRBJ2-7; 13 nucleotides line up with TRBD2. With 4 bases clipped from V and 1 base from J, the junction kept 10 bases outside the gene matches. Per the germline V gene, CDR1 is MGHRA and CDR2 is YSYEKL. The length of the CDR3 is 18 residues. Here the CDR3 reads CASSPPTTSGRLSYEQYF. CDR3 nucleotide sequence: TGCGCCAGCAGCCCACCAACGACTAGCGGGAGGCTATCCTACGAGCAGTACTTC.

The V and J genes are TRBV5-1 and TRBJ2-3; 9 positions agree with TRBD1. CDR3 length equals 14 residues. Losses at the gene ends were 4 bases for V and 6 bases for J; bases not matched to a gene: 6. The germline V gene encodes CDR1 SGHRS and CDR2 YFSETQ. CDR3 bases: TGCGCCAGCAGCACGGACAGGGGAAGCGATACGCAGTATTTT. This sequence encodes CASSTDRGSDTQYF. The whole variable domain, remainder taken from reference TRBV5-1 and TRBJ2-3, is KAGVTQTPRYLIKTRGQQVTLSCSPISGHRSVSWYQQTPGQGLQFLFEYFSETQRNKGNFPGRFSGRQFSNSRSEMNVSTLELGDSALYLCASSTDRGSDTQYFGPGTRLTVL.

This clonotype was seen more than once but under ten times. This chain uses TRBV7-2 with TRBJ2-6; D remains unclear. V shed 3 bases and J shed 2 bases, with 20 bases lying between them. Germline CDR1 SGHTA, CDR2 FQGNSA. The CDR3 runs 19 residues. The CDR3 coding sequence is TGTGCCAGCAGCTTCCTATACGCTTGGGCGTCCCCTGGGGCCAACGTCCTGACTTTC. It yields the protein CASSFLYAWASPGANVLTF.

In DNA form, the CDR3 reads TGTGCCAGCAGTGCAGCCGGGGTGAACACTGAAGCTTTCTTT. It translates to CASSAAGVNTEAFF. The chain joins TRBV6-5 to TRBJ1-1; D is unresolved. Germline loops: CDR1 MNHEY, CDR2 SVGAGI. The CDR3 has 14 residues. Trimming took off 5 bases at V and 0 bases at J, with 10 bases between the two ends.

The chain couples TRBV6-5 to TRBJ2-5; 7 nucleotides align to TRBD1. J lost 5 bases, V lost 7 bases, and 10 bases had no gene match. Germline-derived CDR1 and CDR2 are MNHEY and SVGAGI. The CDR3 has 14 residues. As DNA, the CDR3 is TGTGCCAGCAAACCGGACAGGTGGTTGGAGACCCAGTACTTC. Its protein product is CASKPDRWLETQYF.

The chain couples TRBV27 to TRBJ2-1; the match to TRBD2 covers 7 bases. The CDR3 length is 16 residues. Looked up from germline, CDR1 is MNHEY and CDR2 is SMNVEV (reference sequence). V shed 5 bases, J shed 8 bases, and the junction held 15 bases outside the gene matches. The CDR3 coding sequence is TGTGCCAGCAGTAGGTGGGAGGGCCGGGTTGTCGATGAGCAGTTCTTC. Its translation is CASSRWEGRVVDEQFF.

A remark on this clonotype: A read error may account for a junction end that differs from germline. V is TRBV6-2 or TRBV6-3 and J is TRBJ2-4; 9 nucleotides agree with TRBD2. This CDR3 spans 17 amino acids. Germline V gene lookup returns CDR1 MNHEY and CDR2 SVGEGT. As DNA, the CDR3 is TGTGCCAGTAGTTACTCGAAAGCCGGGACTAGCAGAAACATTCAGTACTTC. The encoded protein is CASSYSKAGTSRNIQYF.